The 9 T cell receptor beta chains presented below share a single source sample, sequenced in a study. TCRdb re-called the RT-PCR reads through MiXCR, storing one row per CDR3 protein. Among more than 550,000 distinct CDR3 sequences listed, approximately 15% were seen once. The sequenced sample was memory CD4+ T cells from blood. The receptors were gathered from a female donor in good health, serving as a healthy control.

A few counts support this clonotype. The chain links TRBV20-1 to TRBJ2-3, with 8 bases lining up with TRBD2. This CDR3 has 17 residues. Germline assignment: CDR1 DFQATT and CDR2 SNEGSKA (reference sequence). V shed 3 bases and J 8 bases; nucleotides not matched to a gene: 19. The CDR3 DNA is TGCAGTGCTAGCCCTACGGCGGGACTAGAGGGGAGGCTTACGCAGTATTTT. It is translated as CSASPTAGLEGRLTQYF.

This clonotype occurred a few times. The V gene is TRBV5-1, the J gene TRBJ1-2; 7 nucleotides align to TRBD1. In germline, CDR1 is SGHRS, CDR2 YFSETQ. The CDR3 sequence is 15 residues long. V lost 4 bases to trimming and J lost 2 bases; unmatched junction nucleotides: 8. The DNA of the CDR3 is TGCGCCAGCAGCGCCGCCGGGACAGCGAACTATGGCTACACCTTC. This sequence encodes CASSAAGTANYGYTF.

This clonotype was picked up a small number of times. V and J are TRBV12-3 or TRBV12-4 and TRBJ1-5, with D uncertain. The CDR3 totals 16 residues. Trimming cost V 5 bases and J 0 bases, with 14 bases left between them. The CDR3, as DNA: TGTGCCAGCAGTCGAATGTGGTCGGATAGCAATCAGCCCCAGCATTTT. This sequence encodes CASSRMWSDSNQPQHF.

The CDR3: CASRQGIFYGYTF. For the CDR3, the DNA is TGTGCCAGTAGACAGGGGATTTTCTATGGCTACACCTTC. The rearrangement links TRBV19 to TRBJ1-2; 7 bases align to TRBD1. The CDR3 runs 13 residues. The ends lost 6 bases at V and 4 bases at J; junction bases unmatched: 5. Germline assignment: CDR1 LNHDA and CDR2 SQIVND (reference sequence).

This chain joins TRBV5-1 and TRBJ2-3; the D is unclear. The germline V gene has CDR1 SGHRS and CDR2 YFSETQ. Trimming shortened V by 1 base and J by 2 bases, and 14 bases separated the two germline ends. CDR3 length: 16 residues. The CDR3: CASSLWLERDTDTQYF. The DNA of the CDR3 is TGCGCCAGCAGCTTGTGGTTAGAAAGGGACACAGATACGCAGTATTTT.

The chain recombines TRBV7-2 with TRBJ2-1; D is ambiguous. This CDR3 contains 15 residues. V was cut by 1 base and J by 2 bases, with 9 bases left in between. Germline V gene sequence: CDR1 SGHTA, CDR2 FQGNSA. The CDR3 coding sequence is TGTGCCAGCAGCTTAGGCGGACCCACCTACAATGAGCAGTTCTTC. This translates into CASSLGGPTYNEQFF.

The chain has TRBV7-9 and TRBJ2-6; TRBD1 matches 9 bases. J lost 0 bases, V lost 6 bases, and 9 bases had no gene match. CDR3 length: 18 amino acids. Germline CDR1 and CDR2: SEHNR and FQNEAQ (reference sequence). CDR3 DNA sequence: TGTGCCAGCAGTAACCCGGGACAGGGATCCTCTGGGGCCAACGTCCTGACTTTC. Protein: CASSNPGQGSSGANVLTF.

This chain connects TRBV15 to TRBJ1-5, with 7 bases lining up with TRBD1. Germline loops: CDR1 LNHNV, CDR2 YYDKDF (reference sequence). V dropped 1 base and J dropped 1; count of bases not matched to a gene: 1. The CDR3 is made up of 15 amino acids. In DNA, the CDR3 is TGTGCCACCAGCAGAGTACAGGGGAGCAATCAGCCCCAGCATTTT. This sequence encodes CATSRVQGSNQPQHF. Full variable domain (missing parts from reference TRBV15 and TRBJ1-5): DAMVIQNPRYQVTQFGKPVTLSCSQTLNHNVMYWYQQKSSQAPKLLFHYYDKDFNNEADTPDNFQSRRPNTSFCFLDIRSPGLGDTAMYLCATSRVQGSNQPQHFGDGTRLSIL.

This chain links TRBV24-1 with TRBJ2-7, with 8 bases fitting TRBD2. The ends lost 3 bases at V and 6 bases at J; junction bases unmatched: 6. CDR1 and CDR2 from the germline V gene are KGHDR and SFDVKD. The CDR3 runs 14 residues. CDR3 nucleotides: TGTGCCACCAGTGATGCCCGGGGGGGCCGCGAGCAGTACTTC. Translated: CATSDARGGREQYF.